Listed here are 12 T cell receptor beta chains from one sample, sequenced in a study of T cell repertoires in cytomegalovirus infection. Each CDR3 protein is one row after TCRdb ran MiXCR on the reads. The sample carries 150,000 to 200,000 distinct CDR3 sequences, 7.5% to 10% recorded once. The sample consisted of PBMCs. These receptors all stem from a human donor in good health (CMV status not recorded). Some clones in this sample may be carry-over from other donors' samples.

This clonotype occurred many times. The chain couples TRBV27 to TRBJ1-5; D perhaps matches TRBD1 (6 bases). V gave up 2 bases and J gave up 2 bases, with 16 bases separating them. Germline assignment: CDR1 MNHEY and CDR2 SMNVEV (reference sequence). The CDR3 loop spans 17 amino acids. Written as DNA, the CDR3 is TGTGCCAGCAGTTTAGGCGGGGGGCGAGGCGGCAATCAGCCCCAGCATTTT. Translation gives CASSLGGGRGGNQPQHF.

This clonotype was recorded at least ten times. This chain uses TRBV11-2 with TRBJ1-1; weak D call: TRBD1 (6 bases). CDR1 is SGHAT, CDR2 FQNNGV, per germline. V was clipped by 1 base and J by 5 bases, with 11 bases between them. The CDR3 totals 14 residues. The CDR3: CASSLVQGLTEAFF. The CDR3 nucleotides are TGTGCCAGCAGCTTAGTTCAGGGGTTAACTGAAGCTTTCTTT.

This clonotype was seen repeatedly, ten times or more. V is TRBV7-2 and J is TRBJ1-6; TRBD1 is a possible D gene (5 bases). Trimming shortened V by 8 bases and J by 9 bases, and 11 bases separated the two germline ends. From germline, CDR1 is SGHTA and CDR2 FQGNSA. The CDR3 consists of 12 residues. DNA for the CDR3: TGTGCCAGCTCGGGGGACGGTTCACCCCTCCACTTT. Amino acids: CASSGDGSPLHF.

This clonotype came up many times. The V call is TRBV20-1, the J call TRBJ1-2; TRBD1 matches 10 bases. V trimming: 5 bases; J trimming: 4 bases; junction bases outside the gene matches: 4. The CDR3 runs 13 residues. Germline CDR1 DFQATT, CDR2 SNEGSKA (reference sequence). The DNA of the CDR3 is TGCAGTGCTGGGGACAGGGGAACCTATGGCTACACCTTC. Translated: CSAGDRGTYGYTF.

The chain joins TRBV2 to TRBJ2-7; D possibly corresponds to TRBD1 (5 bases). The germline gives CDR1 SNHLY, CDR2 FYNNEI. The CDR3 totals 12 residues. Between the trimmed V and J ends, which lost 1 base and 6 bases, there was a span of 7 bases. CDR3 in DNA: TGTGCCAGCAGTGAAGGTACAGGCGAGCAGTACTTC. Translation: CASSEGTGEQYF.

This clonotype has a count of ten or more. A read error may account for a junction end that differs from germline. The genes are TRBV7-2 and TRBJ2-7; 10 nucleotides agree with TRBD2. There are 15 residues in the CDR3. The germline gives CDR1 SGHTA, CDR2 FQGNSA. CDR3 sequence reads: CASSLAGVSEYEQYF. The CDR3, as DNA: TGTGCCAGCAGCCTAGCGGGGGTTTCGGAGTACGAGCAGTACTTC.

This sequence joins TRBV28 and TRBJ1-3; TRBD1 matches at 9 bases. From germline, CDR1 is MDHEN and CDR2 SYDVKM. This CDR3 contains 15 residues. Trimming at V came to 3 bases and at J to 8 bases, leaving 8 bases not matched to a gene. The CDR3, as DNA: TGTGCCAGCAGTTTTCGGGGGACAGGGATAGACACCATATATTTT. Translated, it gives CASSFRGTGIDTIYF.

In its sample, this clonotype was seen many times. This chain uses TRBV7-2 with TRBJ1-5; 7 nucleotides agree with TRBD1. There are 14 residues in the CDR3. V was clipped by 3 bases and J by 2 bases; unmatched bases: 1. Germline CDR1 is SGHTA and CDR2 is FQGNSA. This chain's CDR3 is CASSFGQGNQPQHF. In DNA form, the CDR3 reads TGTGCCAGCAGCTTCGGACAGGGCAATCAGCCCCAGCATTTT.

This clonotype has ten or more counts. The chain has TRBV6-4 and TRBJ2-1; 9 positions agree with TRBD2. Germline V gives CDR1 MRHNA, CDR2 SNTAGT. The CDR3 has 15 amino acids. The V and J ends lost 6 bases and 4 bases, in that order; junction bases with no gene match: 7. This chain's CDR3 is CASRMTSGIYNEQFF. The DNA for the CDR3 is TGTGCCAGCAGGATGACTAGCGGTATATACAATGAGCAGTTCTTC.

This clonotype was counted many times. J is TRBJ2-7 and V is TRBV12-3 or TRBV12-4; 10 bases fit TRBD1. The trim removed 7 bases at V and 5 bases at J, leaving 8 bases unmatched. This CDR3 comprises 14 residues. CDR3 in DNA: TGTGCCAGCAATCCGGGACAGGGGTGGGACGAGCAGTACTTC. Translated, it gives CASNPGQGWDEQYF.

This clonotype was recorded many times. The chain combines TRBV5-4 with TRBJ1-2, with TRBD1 matching over 11 bases. This CDR3 spans 17 amino acids. V trimming: 4 bases; J trimming: 4 bases; junction bases outside the gene matches: 12. Germline V CDR1 and CDR2: SGHNT, YYREEE (reference sequence). The CDR3, as DNA: TGTGCCAGCAGCCCTGGACAGGGGGCGCGTCTTTTCTATGGCTACACCTTC. It specifies CASSPGQGARLFYGYTF.

In its sample, this clonotype was seen many times. V and J are TRBV6-2 or TRBV6-3 and TRBJ1-2; weak D call: TRBD1 (5 bases). Germline CDR1 and CDR2: MNHEY and SVGEGT. Deletions cut 6 bases from V and 2 bases from J, with 13 bases between. The CDR3 totals 14 residues. The CDR3 protein is CASRTNQGNYGYTF. CDR3 sequence (DNA): TGTGCCAGCAGGACCAACCAGGGAAACTATGGCTACACCTTC.